This is a list of T cell receptor beta chains from one sample in a study of blood T cell repertoires in COVID-19. TCRdb's copy holds only in-frame clones and misses some; the assay was immunoSEQ multiplex PCR. Among some 170,000 clones, around 90% were seen once, and the ten largest hold 18%. The sample was peripheral blood. The receptors were sampled from a man in his sixties with active or convalescent COVID-19. The CDR3 runs from the conserved cysteine through the conserved F or W. The order of the fields is clone size, D gene, V gene, J gene, CDR3 DNA, CDR3 protein. D genes are given only for firm matches. Clone sizes are given selectively: once, few, many, or a class where the clone is expanded.

NA	NA	TRBV2	TRBJ1-2	TGTGCCAGCAGTGGACAAAACTATGGCTACACCTTC	CASSGQNYGYTF
NA	TRBD1	TRBV29-1	TRBJ2-7	TGCAGCGTTGCCGGACAGGGATTTTACGAGCAGTACTTC	CSVAGQGFYEQYF
NA	NA	TRBV3-1/TRBV3-2	TRBJ2-2	TGTGCCAGCAGCCACTTGGGGGGTTTCGGCGGGGAGCTGTTTTTT	CASSHLGGFGGELFF
NA	NA	TRBV12-3/TRBV12-4	TRBJ2-7	TGTGCCAGCAGTTCCCTCGGGTACGAGCAGTACTTC	CASSSLGYEQYF
NA	TRBD1	TRBV29-1	TRBJ1-2	TGCAGCGTTGAAGTACGAAGGGGGCCTGATGGCTACACCTTC	CSVEVRRGPDGYTF
NA	NA	TRBV18	TRBJ2-4	TGTGCCAGCTCACCAAATCGCCAGGGCTCAAAAAACATTCAGTACTTC	CASSPNRQGSKNIQYF
NA	TRBD1	TRBV7-2	TRBJ2-7	TGTGCCAGCAGCTCCCGGGGGACAGGGGGCTACGAGCAGTACTTC	CASSSRGTGGYEQYF
NA	NA	TRBV7-9	TRBJ2-4	TGTGCCAGCAGCTTACGCGGGTCCCTAAACATTCAGTACTTC	CASSLRGSLNIQYF
NA	NA	TRBV10-3	TRBJ1-1	TGTGCCACTCACGGGGGCACTGAAGCTTTCTTT	CATHGGTEAFF
NA	TRBD2	TRBV7-2	TRBJ2-5	TGTGCCAGCAGCGACCGGCTAGCGGAAGAGACCCAGTACTTC	CASSDRLAEETQYF
NA	TRBD2	TRBV30	TRBJ2-7	TGTGCCTGGAGTCGGGGGGGCAGGGGAAGTTCCTACGAGCAGTACTTC	CAWSRGGRGSSYEQYF
NA	NA	TRBV7-2	TRBJ1-5	TGTGCCAGCAGCTTCGTGGGGGCAACACAGCCCCAGCATTTT	CASSFVGATQPQHF
once	NA	TRBV28	TRBJ1-4	TGTGCCAGCACCCCGGGTGGGAGTAGGGAAAAACTGTTTTTT	CASTPGGSREKLFF
NA	TRBD1	TRBV3-1/TRBV3-2	TRBJ2-7	TGTGCCAGCAGCCCCCGACAGGGGACCTACGAGCAGTACTTC	CASSPRQGTYEQYF
NA	TRBD2	TRBV7-2	TRBJ2-7	TGTGCCAGCAGCTTAGGTGGGGGGGGAGGCTACGAGCAGTACTTC	CASSLGGGGGYEQYF
NA	TRBD2	TRBV3-1/TRBV3-2	TRBJ2-3	TGTGCCAGCAGCCAACGGCTTTGGACTAGCGGGAGGTCAGATACGCAGTATTTT	CASSQRLWTSGRSDTQYF
once	TRBD1	TRBV10-3	TRBJ1-2	TGTGCCATCAGCACAGGGGGCGCGGTCTATGGCTACACCTTC	CAISTGGAVYGYTF
NA	NA	TRBV5-5	TRBJ1-5	TGTGCCAGCAGCCTTGTAGGTAGGGAGAAAAATCAGCCCCAGCATTTT	CASSLVGREKNQPQHF
NA	NA	TRBV2	TRBJ2-2	TGTGCCAGCAGTGAGGTGGCGGCCGACACCGGGGAGCTGTTTTTT	CASSEVAADTGELFF
NA	NA	TRBV29-1	TRBJ1-1	TGCAGCGTATCCCAACAGGGCTACATGAACACTGAAGCTTTCTTT	CSVSQQGYMNTEAFF
NA	NA	TRBV14	TRBJ1-3	TGTGCCAGCAGCCAGGGACACTTCTCTGGAAACACCATATATTTT	CASSQGHFSGNTIYF
NA	NA	TRBV7-8	TRBJ2-2	TGTGCCAGCAGCTTAGACCCGGGAATCACCGGGGAGCTGTTTTTT	CASSLDPGITGELFF
NA	NA	TRBV6-4	TRBJ1-5	TGTGCCACCTATCGACACTTTTCTTATCAGCCCCAGCATTTT	CATYRHFSYQPQHF
NA	NA	TRBV11-2	TRBJ1-5	TGTGCCAGCAGCTTAGATTCGGGGGATCAGCCCCAGCATTTT	CASSLDSGDQPQHF
NA	NA	TRBV19	TRBJ2-5	TGTGCCAGTAGCCTCTATCTCCAAGAGACCCAGTACTTC	CASSLYLQETQYF
NA	TRBD2	TRBV25-1	TRBJ2-2	TGTGCCAGCAGTGATGACACTAGCGGCACCGGGGAGCTGTTTTTT	CASSDDTSGTGELFF
NA	TRBD1	TRBV5-4	TRBJ1-2	TGTGCCAGCAGCGTAGAGACAGGGGGCGTCTATGGCTACACCTTC	CASSVETGGVYGYTF
few	TRBD1	TRBV5-1	TRBJ2-5	TGCGCCAGCAGCCCTTCGACAGGGGGCTTGGAGACCCAGTACTTC	CASSPSTGGLETQYF
NA	NA	TRBV14	TRBJ2-5	TGTGCCAGCAGCCAGCGGGCAGGGGGACTGGAGACCCAGTACTTC	CASSQRAGGLETQYF
NA	NA	TRBV20-1	TRBJ1-2	TGCAGTGCTAGATTTGAGTATGGCTACACCTTC	CSARFEYGYTF
NA	NA	TRBV12-3/TRBV12-4	TRBJ1-2	TGTGCCAGCAGTGGGGGTGGGAGGTATGGCTACACCTTC	CASSGGGRYGYTF
NA	TRBD2	TRBV7-9	TRBJ2-3	TGTGCCAGCAGCTTCCCTCTAGTAGCGGGGGCCTCAGATACGCAGTATTTT	CASSFPLVAGASDTQYF
NA	TRBD1	TRBV19	TRBJ1-1	TGTGCCAGTACCAACAGGGGGTGGTACACTGAAGCTTTCTTT	CASTNRGWYTEAFF
NA	TRBD1	TRBV5-1	TRBJ1-1	TGCGCCAGCAGCTTTGGGGGACAGGGGAACACTGAAGCTTTCTTT	CASSFGGQGNTEAFF
NA	TRBD1	TRBV5-1	TRBJ1-2	TGCGCCAGCAGTCCGGACAGGGGGCCTGGCTACACCTTC	CASSPDRGPGYTF